This T cell receptor beta chain originates from a study of T-cell reconstitution after alpha-beta-depleted transplantation in children. Unique molecular identifiers were incorporated during preparation of the TCRbeta library. In TCRdb, the PCR reads were re-called with MiXCR into one record per CDR3 protein. The sample records about 640,000 distinct CDR3 sequences, about 15% being singletons. The V gene end was trimmed by 5 bases and the J gene end by 3 bases; junction bases not matched to a gene: 4. The CDR3 is 14 residues long. Germline values: CDR1 SGHRS, CDR2 YFSETQ. The chain uses TRBV5-1 and TRBJ1-5; 8 nucleotides line up with TRBD1. The sample in question was PBMCs from the stem cell graft donor, obtained from the stem cell graft. The origin of this receptor is a human donor who donated a stem cell graft to a child with acute myeloid leukemia. Written as DNA, the CDR3 is TGCGCCAGCAGGACAGGGGCTATCAATCAGCCCCAGCATTTT. It codes for CASRTGAINQPQHF.